Given below is one T cell receptor (beta chain) in context. Its specificity is not known. Distinct nucleotide sequences in the sample also encode this CDR3. V lost 3 bases, J lost 6 bases, and 13 bases lay in between. Germline V gene sequence: CDR1 SQVTM, CDR2 ANQGSEA. The CDR3 loop spans 13 amino acids. Vbeta (60) and Jbeta (13) primers were used in the PCR. Profiling relied on immunoSEQ multiplex PCR, and the TCRdb table lists in-frame clones only, not all of them. The listing records about 140,000 clones. The sample is drawn from a study of cytomegalovirus exposure and HLA in healthy donors. Donors were ostensibly healthy at sampling, although undocumented immune exposures were probable. General study results and limits: In an earlier analysis, productive rearrangement rates for most beta V segments clustered near 87% or 30%.

Material: PBMCs. This chain uses TRBV29-1 with TRBJ2-3; maybe TRBD2 (5 bases). This TCR was sampled from a woman aged 18-35 years in good health and CMV-seronegative. The CDR3 protein is CSVDDGSFDTQYF. Written as DNA, the CDR3 is TGCAGCGTTGATGATGGGAGTTTCGATACGCAGTATTTT.